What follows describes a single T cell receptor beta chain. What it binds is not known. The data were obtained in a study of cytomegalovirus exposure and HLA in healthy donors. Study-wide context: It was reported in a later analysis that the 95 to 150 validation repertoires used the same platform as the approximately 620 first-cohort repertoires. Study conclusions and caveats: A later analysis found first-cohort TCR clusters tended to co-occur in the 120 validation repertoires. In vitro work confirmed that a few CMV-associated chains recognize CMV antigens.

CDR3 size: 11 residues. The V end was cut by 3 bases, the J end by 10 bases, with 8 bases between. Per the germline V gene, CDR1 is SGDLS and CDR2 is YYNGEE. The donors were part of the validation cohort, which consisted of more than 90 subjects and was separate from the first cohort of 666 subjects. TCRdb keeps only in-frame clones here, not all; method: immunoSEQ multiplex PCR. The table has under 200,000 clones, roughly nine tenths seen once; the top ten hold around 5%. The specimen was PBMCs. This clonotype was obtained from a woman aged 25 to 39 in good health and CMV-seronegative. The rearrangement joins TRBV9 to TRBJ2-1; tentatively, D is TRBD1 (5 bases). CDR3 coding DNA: TGTGCCAGCAGCGATAGGGGCGAGCAGTTCTTC. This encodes CASSDRGEQFF.